This T cell receptor beta chain was sequenced for a study of blood T cell repertoires in COVID-19. Followed over time, Seattle patients had been enrolled while infection was active. TCRdb keeps only in-frame clones here, not all; method: immunoSEQ multiplex PCR. The repertoire holds roughly 410,000 clones, with around 91% as singletons. CDR3 size: 14 residues. Germline assignment: CDR1 SGHDT and CDR2 YYEEEE. The junction had 4 bases not matched to a gene; V was cut back by 2 bases and J by 10 bases. Sequencing was carried out using peripheral blood. The receptor comes from a middle-aged woman with COVID-19, enrolled during active disease. The rearrangement uses TRBV5-6 and TRBJ1-6; the match to TRBD1 covers 9 bases. In nucleotides, the CDR3 is TGTGCCAGCAGCTTCCGACAGGGGGTATCACCCCTCCACTTT. It yields the protein CASSFRQGVSPLHF.